The clone carrying this TCR beta chain was counted between two and nine times. Antigen unknown. The data belong to a study of T-cell reconstitution after alpha-beta-depleted transplantation in children. Points from the study as a whole: Reports say that about two months after transplant, the alpha-beta T cells came out of several hundred graft clones that had expanded. From newly produced T cells came most of the T-cell counts and diversity one year after transplant. Recipient T cells and thymic progenitors that survived were the source of the high TCRbeta diversity seen at day 60 in some patients.

Trimming stripped 9 bases from V and 3 bases from J, with 15 bases between. Per germline, CDR1 LNHDA and CDR2 SQIVND (reference sequence). The CDR3 has 14 amino acids. Unique molecular identifiers were incorporated during preparation of the TCRbeta library. TCRdb ran MiXCR on the PCR reads and lists one entry per CDR3 protein. The sample yields 440,000 or so distinct CDR3 sequences, about 40% seen once. The origin of this receptor is a girl aged 2-9 years with aplastic anemia, due to receive a stem cell transplant. The V gene is TRBV19, the J gene TRBJ2-1, with D perhaps TRBD1 (6 bases). This material consisted of PBMCs, taken before TCRalphabeta/CD19-depleted stem cell transplant. DNA of the CDR3: TGTGCCAGCGTGCCAGGGGAAGGCTACAATGAGCAGTTCTTC. It translates to CASVPGEGYNEQFF.